These 5 T cell receptor beta chains came from one sample sequenced in a study of blood T cell repertoires in COVID-19. The protocol was immunoSEQ multiplex PCR, while the TCRdb copy is restricted to in-frame clones and leaves out a portion. The sample comprises roughly 300,000 clones, 65% to 90% of which are singletons, and approximately 4% rests with the top ten. Input material: PBMCs or T cells enriched from blood (not recorded which). The receptors shown here come from a middle-aged woman with acute COVID-19.

This sequence joins TRBV24-1 and TRBJ2-3, with 10 bases identical to TRBD2. The CDR3 sequence is 15 residues long. J lost 3 bases, V lost 5 bases, and 4 bases had no gene match. Germline V CDR1 and CDR2: KGHDR, SFDVKD. The CDR3 region has the DNA TGTGCCACCAGTGCCACTAGCGGGATTACAGATACGCAGTATTTT. It yields the protein CATSATSGITDTQYF.

V gene TRBV9 combines with J gene TRBJ1-6, with a weak D call TRBD1 (5 bases). The CDR3 has 15 amino acids. Germline values: CDR1 SGDLS, CDR2 YYNGEE. Trimming took off 0 bases at V and 7 bases at J, with 11 bases between the two ends. The CDR3 DNA is TGTGCCAGCAGCGTAGTTGCAGGGTGGAATTCACCCCTCCACTTT. Residues: CASSVVAGWNSPLHF. The variable domain in full, with the rest retrieved from reference TRBV9 and TRBJ1-6, is DSGVTQTPKHLITATGQRVTLRCSPRSGDLSVYWYQQSLDQGLQFLIQYYNGEERAKGNILERFSAQQFPDLHSELNLSSLELGDSALYFCASSVVAGWNSPLHFGNGTRLTVT.

In its sample, this clone was seen a few times. This sequence joins TRBV4-2 and TRBJ2-7; tentatively, D is TRBD2 (6 bases). V was clipped by 1 base and J by 4 bases, with 14 bases between them. The length of the CDR3 is 15 residues. Looked up from germline, CDR1 is LGHNA and CDR2 is YNFKEQ. CDR3: CASSQGRRGYYEQYF. Here the CDR3 DNA reads TGTGCCAGCAGCCAAGGGAGACGGGGGTATTACGAGCAGTACTTC.

The V and J genes are TRBV7-9 and TRBJ1-4, with 10 bases matching TRBD1. Germline CDR1 reads SEHNR; CDR2 reads FQNEAQ (reference sequence). This CDR3 is built from 14 residues. V trimming: 5 bases; J trimming: 6 bases; junction bases outside the gene matches: 3. CDR3 loop: CASSLTGGHEKLFF. Here the CDR3 DNA reads TGTGCCAGCAGCCTGACAGGGGGCCATGAAAAACTGTTTTTT.

This chain links TRBV29-1 with TRBJ1-4; 11 bases fit TRBD1. Trimming removed 5 bases from V and 8 bases from J; junction bases left unmatched: 7. Looked up from germline, CDR1 is SQVTM and CDR2 is ANQGSEA. This CDR3 has 14 amino acids. In nucleotides, the CDR3 is TGCAGCGTTTTGGGGACAGGGGGACACGAAAAACTGTTTTTT. Amino acids: CSVLGTGGHEKLFF.